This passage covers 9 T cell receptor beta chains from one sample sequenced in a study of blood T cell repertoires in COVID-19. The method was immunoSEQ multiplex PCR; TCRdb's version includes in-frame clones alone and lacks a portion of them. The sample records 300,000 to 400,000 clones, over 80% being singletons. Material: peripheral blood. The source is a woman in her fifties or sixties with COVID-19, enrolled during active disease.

CDR3 residues: CASSSRDRGPSGAFF. The CDR3 DNA follows: TGTGCCAGCAGTTCAAGGGACAGGGGGCCTTCGGGAGCTTTCTTT. The chain has TRBV27 and TRBJ1-1, with 12 bases aligning to TRBD1. Unmatched junction bases numbered 10, after V lost 4 bases and J lost 10 bases. The CDR3 contains 15 residues. Germline CDR1 reads MNHEY; CDR2 reads SMNVEV (reference sequence).

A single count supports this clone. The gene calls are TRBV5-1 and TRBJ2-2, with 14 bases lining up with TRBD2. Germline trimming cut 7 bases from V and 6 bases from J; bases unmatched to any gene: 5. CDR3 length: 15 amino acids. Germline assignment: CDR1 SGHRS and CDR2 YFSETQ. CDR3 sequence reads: CASLGLAGVPGELFF. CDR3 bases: TGCGCCAGCTTGGGACTAGCGGGAGTACCCGGGGAGCTGTTTTTT.

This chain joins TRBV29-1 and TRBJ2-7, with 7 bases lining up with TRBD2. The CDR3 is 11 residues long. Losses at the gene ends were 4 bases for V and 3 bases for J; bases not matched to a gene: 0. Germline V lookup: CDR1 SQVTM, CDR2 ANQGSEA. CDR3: CSVGGSYEQYF. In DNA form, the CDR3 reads TGCAGCGTTGGCGGGAGCTACGAGCAGTACTTC.

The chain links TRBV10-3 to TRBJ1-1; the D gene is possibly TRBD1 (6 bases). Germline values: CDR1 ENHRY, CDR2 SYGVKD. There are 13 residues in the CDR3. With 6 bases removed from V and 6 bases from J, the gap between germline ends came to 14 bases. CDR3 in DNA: TGTGCCATCAGGCCGGACAGTTCCCCTGAAGCTTTCTTT. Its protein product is CAIRPDSSPEAFF.

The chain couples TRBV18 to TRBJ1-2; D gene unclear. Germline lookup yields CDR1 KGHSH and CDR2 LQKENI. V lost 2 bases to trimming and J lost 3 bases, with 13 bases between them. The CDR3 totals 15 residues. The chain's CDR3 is CASSPATPGYYGYTF. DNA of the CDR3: TGTGCCAGCTCACCAGCCACGCCGGGGTACTATGGCTACACCTTC. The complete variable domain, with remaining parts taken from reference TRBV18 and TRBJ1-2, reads NAGVMQNPRHLVRRRGQEARLRCSPMKGHSHVYWYRQLPEEGLKFMVYLQKENIIDESGMPKERFSAEFPKEGPSILRIQQVVRGDSAAYFCASSPATPGYYGYTFGSGTRLTVV.

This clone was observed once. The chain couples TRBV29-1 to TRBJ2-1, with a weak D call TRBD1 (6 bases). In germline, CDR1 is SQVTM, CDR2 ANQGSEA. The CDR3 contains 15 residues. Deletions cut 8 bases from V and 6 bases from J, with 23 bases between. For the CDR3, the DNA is TGCAGCCTCTCCAGGGGTCTCCGTGTTGGCAATGAGCAGTTCTTC. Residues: CSLSRGLRVGNEQFF.

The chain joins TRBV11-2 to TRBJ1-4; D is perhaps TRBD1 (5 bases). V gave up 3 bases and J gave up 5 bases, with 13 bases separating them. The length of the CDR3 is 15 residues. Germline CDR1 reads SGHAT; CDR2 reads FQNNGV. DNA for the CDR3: TGTGCCAGCAGCTTCGGGCTTCGGGGGAATGAAAAACTGTTTTTT. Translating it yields CASSFGLRGNEKLFF.

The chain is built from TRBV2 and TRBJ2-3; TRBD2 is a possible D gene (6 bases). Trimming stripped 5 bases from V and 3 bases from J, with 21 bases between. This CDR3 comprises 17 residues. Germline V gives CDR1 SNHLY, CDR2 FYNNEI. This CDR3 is CASSPALLASGTDTQYF. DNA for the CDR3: TGTGCCAGCAGTCCAGCCCTCCTAGCGAGTGGGACAGATACGCAGTATTTT.

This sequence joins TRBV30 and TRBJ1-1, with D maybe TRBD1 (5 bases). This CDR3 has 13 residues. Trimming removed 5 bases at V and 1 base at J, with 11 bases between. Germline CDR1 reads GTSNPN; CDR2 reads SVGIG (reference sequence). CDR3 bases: TGTGCCTGGGATAGGGGAGGGAACACTGAAGCTTTCTTT. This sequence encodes CAWDRGGNTEAFF. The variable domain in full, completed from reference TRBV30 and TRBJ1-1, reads SQTIHQWPATLVQPVGSPLSLECTVEGTSNPNLYWYRQAAGRGLQLLFYSVGIGQISSEVPQNLSASRPQDRQFILSSKKLLLSDSGFYLCAWDRGGNTEAFFGQGTRLTVV.